What follows are 3 T cell receptor beta chains derived from one specimen sequenced in a study of T and B cells in COVID-19 patients. TRB was amplified from about 260-540 ng of blood genomic DNA. BIOMED2 TRB-A/B primer pools were used in multiplex TRB PCR. From the multiplex PCR reads, TCRdb called clonotypes with MiXCR, one entry per CDR3 protein. The sample includes fewer than 5,000 distinct CDR3 sequences, around a quarter of them seen just once. Sequenced: blood. These receptors were obtained from a human donor with active COVID-19. The donor label of this sample is uncertain.

This chain connects TRBV19 to TRBJ2-3, with D possibly matching TRBD1 (5 bases). V was pared by 5 bases and J by 1 base, with 10 bases between. This CDR3 is built from 14 residues. The germline gives CDR1 LNHDA, CDR2 SQIVND (reference sequence). CDR3 region: CASSYGHRTDTQYF. CDR3 DNA sequence: TGTGCCAGTAGTTACGGACACCGCACAGATACGCAGTATTTT.

The gene calls are TRBV4-3 and TRBJ1-5; D call uncertain. The germline V and J ends were trimmed by 0 bases and 5 bases, with 11 bases remaining between them. Germline-derived CDR1 and CDR2 are LGHNA and YSLEER. There are 15 residues in the CDR3. Here the CDR3 DNA reads TGCGCCAGCAGCCAAGACGCCTCCCGGGATCAGCCCCAGCATTTT. Protein product: CASSQDASRDQPQHF.

The rearrangement links TRBV11-1 to TRBJ2-7, with 9 positions matching TRBD1. CDR1 and CDR2 (germline): SGHAT, FQDESV (reference sequence). The CDR3 is 12 residues long. The V gene end was trimmed by 5 bases and the J gene end by 6 bases; junction bases not matched to a gene: 2. For the CDR3, the DNA is TGTGCCAGCAGCCAACAGGGGGCCGAGCAGTACTTC. Its translation: CASSQQGAEQYF.